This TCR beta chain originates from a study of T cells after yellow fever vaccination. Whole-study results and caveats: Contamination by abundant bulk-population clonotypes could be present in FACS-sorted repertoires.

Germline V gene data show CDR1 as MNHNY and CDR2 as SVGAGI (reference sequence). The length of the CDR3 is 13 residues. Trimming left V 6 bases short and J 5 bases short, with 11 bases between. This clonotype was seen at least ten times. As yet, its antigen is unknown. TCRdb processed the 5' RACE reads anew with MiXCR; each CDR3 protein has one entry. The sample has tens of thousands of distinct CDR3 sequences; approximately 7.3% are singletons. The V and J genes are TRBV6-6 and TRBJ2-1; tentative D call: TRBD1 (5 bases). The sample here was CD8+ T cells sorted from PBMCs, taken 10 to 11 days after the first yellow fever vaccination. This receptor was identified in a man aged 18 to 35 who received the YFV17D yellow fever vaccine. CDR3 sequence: CASRSLTDNEQFF. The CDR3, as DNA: TGTGCCAGCAGATCCCTGACAGACAATGAGCAGTTCTTC.